This TCR beta chain was obtained from a study of T-cell reconstitution after alpha-beta-depleted transplantation in children. Germline V gives CDR1 DFQATT, CDR2 SNEGSKA (reference sequence). V lost 6 bases to trimming and J lost 6 bases, with 8 bases between them. This CDR3 has 10 amino acids. The sample holds a few counts of this clonotype. Preparation of the TCRbeta library used unique molecular identifiers. TCRdb re-analysed the PCR reads in MiXCR, keeping a single row per CDR3 protein. The sample holds about 640,000 distinct CDR3 sequences; roughly 15% are singletons and the top ten take 0.9% to 1.2%.

The V and J genes are TRBV20-1 and TRBJ1-1, with no clear D. This sequence originates from a human donor who donated a stem cell graft to a child with acute myeloid leukemia. The starting material was PBMCs from the stem cell graft donor, obtained from the stem cell graft. CDR3 in amino acids: CSAVVPEAFF. The CDR3 region has the DNA TGCAGTGCCGTCGTTCCTGAAGCTTTCTTT.